The 2 T cell receptor beta chains below come from one sample, sequenced in a study of cytomegalovirus exposure and HLA in healthy donors (dated by TCRdb to 2016 to 2017). The receptor library was made with the immunoSEQ multiplex PCR assay. The table was pulled from immuneACCESS by TCRdb, which kept in-frame rearrangements only. Such tables lose some clones; where checked, under half of the loss comes from unresolved V genes, and the rest has no known cause. Across this sample there are roughly 56,000 clones, with more than 90% seen only once. About 1% of the sample goes to the ten largest clones. Sequencing was done on a sample of PBMCs. These receptors were collected from a man between 18 and 29 years old in good health and CMV-seronegative.

The V gene is TRBV9, the J gene TRBJ2-7; D is perhaps TRBD1 (6 bases). Looked up from germline, CDR1 is SGDLS and CDR2 is YYNGEE. This CDR3 is 15 amino acids long. Deletions cut 3 bases from V and 4 bases from J, with 17 bases between. The CDR3 DNA sequence: TGTGCCAGCAGCGAGGGGGTCACCCCTCCTTACGAGCAGTACTTC. Protein sequence: CASSEGVTPPYEQYF.

V usage is TRBV5-1 and J usage is TRBJ2-1; 7 nucleotides match TRBD2. V was pared by 0 bases and J by 7 bases, with 4 bases of the junction left unmatched. The V gene's germline CDR1 is SGHRS and CDR2 YFSETQ. The CDR3 is 14 amino acids. This chain's CDR3 is CASSLALAVNEQFF. CDR3 nucleotides: TGCGCCAGCAGCTTGGCTCTAGCGGTGAATGAGCAGTTCTTC.